The clone carrying this T cell receptor (beta chain) was counted many times. Its antigen is undetermined. CDR1 and CDR2 (germline): MNHEY, SVGEGT. V was trimmed by 2 bases and J by 9 bases, leaving 5 bases between them. This CDR3 is 11 amino acids long. TCRdb recomputed calls from the 5' RACE reads with MiXCR, one row per CDR3 protein. The table records about 4,400 distinct CDR3 sequences, 6% to 7.5% of them present only once. This sample was taken from a study of spatial heterogeneity in lung cancer. Time point denoted: sample taken at primary tumor resection. The study's findings and limits: The study found that expanded intratumoral alpha and beta TCR counts tracked tumor mutation counts.

Here the sequenced sample was lung tumor tissue, taken at surgery. The V call is TRBV6-2 or TRBV6-3, the J call TRBJ2-1; D is uncertain. The sequence was obtained from a male donor with early-stage non-small cell lung cancer. CDR3 sequence reads: CASSYALEQFF. The DNA for the CDR3 is TGTGCCAGCAGTTACGCCCTTGAGCAGTTCTTC.